This TCR beta chain was recovered during a study of sequential checkpoint blockade in melanoma. Study in general: DNA from 91 pretreatment tumor samples underwent TCRβ immunosequencing. Twenty-two patients had matched tumor biopsies before treatment and at week 13 after nivolumab or ipilimumab alone. Overall study findings and caveats: Rising tumor T-cell fraction and clonality meant about 30 times likelier benefit. In arm A, pretreatment tumor clonality was associated with response.

Stated treatment: randomized to nivolumab then ipilimumab (arm A) or the reverse (arm B). In its sample, this clone was seen a few times. Its target is unknown. Assay used: immunoSEQ multiplex PCR; TCRdb lists only in-frame clones, some missing. The top ten hold 8% to 9.5% of the sample, which has about 5,500 clones, roughly 36% seen once. The CDR3 runs 13 residues. The V gene lost 0 bases and the J gene lost 7 bases, with 12 bases spanning the gap. Germline loops: CDR1 GTSNPN, CDR2 SVGIG (reference sequence). The sequencing here drew on tumor tissue (inferred from file names), taken from a patient given nivolumab and ipilimumab in sequence. The V gene is TRBV30, the J gene TRBJ1-2, with D possibly TRBD1 on 6 matching bases. This clonotype was sampled from a human donor with melanoma. The CDR3 sequence: CAWSVPGASGYTF. CDR3 in DNA: TGTGCCTGGAGTGTACCAGGGGCGAGTGGCTACACCTTC.